The entry that follows covers one T cell receptor beta chain sequence. The data are from a study of blood T cell repertoires in COVID-19. At the level of the study: The United States, Italy and Spain provided the acute and convalescent COVID-19 samples. Sources were T cells, B-cell-depleted T cells, or PBMCs; the material itself was cDNA or gDNA.

This CDR3 has 15 amino acids. The ends lost 0 bases at V and 5 bases at J; junction bases unmatched: 2. CDR1 SGHRS and CDR2 YFSETQ come from the germline V gene. How the authors handled the data: Researchers report that nucleated cell counts were estimated from reference gene primer amplification. Sequencing used immunoSEQ multiplex PCR; TCRdb keeps in-frame clones, though not all of them. D and trimming come from the DNA, and the V and J calls and clone size come from that table. The sample has under 150,000 clones, more than 70% seen once; the top ten hold 2% to 2.5%. The sample taken for sequencing was peripheral blood. V and J are TRBV5-1 and TRBJ2-1, with 10 bases aligning to TRBD2. The source is a human donor in a cohort sampled during active COVID-19. For the CDR3, the DNA is TGCGCCAGCAGCTTGGCACTAGCGGGAAACAATGAGCAGTTCTTC. It codes for CASSLALAGNNEQFF.